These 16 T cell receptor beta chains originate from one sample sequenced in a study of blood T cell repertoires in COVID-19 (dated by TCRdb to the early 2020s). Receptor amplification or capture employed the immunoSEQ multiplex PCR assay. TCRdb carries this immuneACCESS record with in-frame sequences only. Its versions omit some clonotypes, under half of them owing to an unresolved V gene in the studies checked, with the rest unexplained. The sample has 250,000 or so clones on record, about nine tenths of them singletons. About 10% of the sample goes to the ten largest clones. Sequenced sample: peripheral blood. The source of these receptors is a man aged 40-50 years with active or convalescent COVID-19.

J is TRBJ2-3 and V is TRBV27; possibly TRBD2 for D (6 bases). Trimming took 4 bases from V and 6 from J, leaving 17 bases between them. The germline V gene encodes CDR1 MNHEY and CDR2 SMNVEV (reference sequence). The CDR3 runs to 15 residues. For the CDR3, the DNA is TGTGCCAGCAGTTACCCCAACGGGGGTGCGGATACGCAGTATTTT. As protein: CASSYPNGGADTQYF.

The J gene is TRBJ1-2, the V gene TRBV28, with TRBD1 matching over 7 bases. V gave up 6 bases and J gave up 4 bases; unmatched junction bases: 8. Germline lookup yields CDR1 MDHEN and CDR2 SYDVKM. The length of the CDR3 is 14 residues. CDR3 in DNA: TGTGCCAGCAGGCCAGGACAGGTTAGCTATGGCTACACCTTC. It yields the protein CASRPGQVSYGYTF.

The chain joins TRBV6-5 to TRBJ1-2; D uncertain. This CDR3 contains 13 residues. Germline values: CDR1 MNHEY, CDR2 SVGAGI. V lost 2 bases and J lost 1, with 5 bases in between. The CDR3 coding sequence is TGTGCCAGCAGTTACGAGCTTAACTATGGCTACACCTTC. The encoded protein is CASSYELNYGYTF.

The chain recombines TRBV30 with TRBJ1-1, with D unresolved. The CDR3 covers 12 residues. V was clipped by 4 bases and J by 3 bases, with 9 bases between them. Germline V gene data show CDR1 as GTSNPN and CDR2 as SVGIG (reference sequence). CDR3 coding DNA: TGTGCCTGGAAAGACGGGTACACTGAAGCTTTCTTT. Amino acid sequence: CAWKDGYTEAFF.

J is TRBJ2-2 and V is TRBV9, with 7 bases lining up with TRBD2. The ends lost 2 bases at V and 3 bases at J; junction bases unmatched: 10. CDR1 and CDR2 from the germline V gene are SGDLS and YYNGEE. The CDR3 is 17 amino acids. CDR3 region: CASSVRLLAGDTGELFF. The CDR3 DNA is TGTGCCAGCAGCGTTAGGTTATTGGCGGGAGACACCGGGGAGCTGTTTTTT.

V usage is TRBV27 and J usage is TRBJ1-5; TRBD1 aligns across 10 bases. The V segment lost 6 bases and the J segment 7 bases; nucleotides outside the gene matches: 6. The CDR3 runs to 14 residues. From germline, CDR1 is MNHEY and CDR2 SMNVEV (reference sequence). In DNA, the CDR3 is TGTGCCAGCAGCAGACAGGGGGCAAGGCAGCCCCAGCATTTT. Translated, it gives CASSRQGARQPQHF.

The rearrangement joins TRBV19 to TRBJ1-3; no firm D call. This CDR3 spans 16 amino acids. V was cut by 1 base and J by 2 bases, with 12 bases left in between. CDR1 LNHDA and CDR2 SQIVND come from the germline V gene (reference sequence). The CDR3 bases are TGTGCCAGTAGTATAGCCGAACGGGGTGCTGGAAACACCATATATTTT. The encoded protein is CASSIAERGAGNTIYF.

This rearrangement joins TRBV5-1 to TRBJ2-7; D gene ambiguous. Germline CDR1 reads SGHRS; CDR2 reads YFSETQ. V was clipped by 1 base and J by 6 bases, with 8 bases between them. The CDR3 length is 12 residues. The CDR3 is CASSLSQAEQYF. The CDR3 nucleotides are TGCGCCAGCAGCTTGAGCCAGGCCGAGCAGTACTTC.

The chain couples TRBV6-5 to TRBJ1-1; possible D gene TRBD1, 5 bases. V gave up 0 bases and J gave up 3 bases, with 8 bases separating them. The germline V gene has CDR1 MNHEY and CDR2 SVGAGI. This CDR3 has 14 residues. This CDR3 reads CASSYSTRDTEAFF. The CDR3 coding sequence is TGTGCCAGCAGTTACTCGACCAGGGACACTGAAGCTTTCTTT.

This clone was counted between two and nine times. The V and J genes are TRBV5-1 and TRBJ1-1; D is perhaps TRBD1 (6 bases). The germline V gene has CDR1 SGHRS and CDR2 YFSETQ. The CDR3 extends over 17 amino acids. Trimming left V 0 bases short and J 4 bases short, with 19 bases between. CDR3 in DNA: TGCGCCAGCAGCTTGGAACGGGCAGGGGTTCAAGGCACTGAAGCTTTCTTT. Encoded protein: CASSLERAGVQGTEAFF.

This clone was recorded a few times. The CDR3 spells CASSSQTGRNSPLHF. The CDR3 nucleotides read TGTGCCAGCAGCTCCCAGACAGGGCGGAATTCACCCCTCCACTTT. This chain links TRBV7-9 with TRBJ1-6; TRBD1 aligns across 7 bases. V shed 4 bases and J 7 bases; nucleotides not matched to a gene: 7. The CDR3 runs to 15 residues. Germline V gene lookup returns CDR1 SEHNR and CDR2 FQNEAQ (reference sequence).

This chain's CDR3 is CASRKGRVHGYTF. As DNA, the CDR3 is TGTGCCAGCAGGAAAGGCAGGGTCCATGGCTACACCTTC. The chain employs TRBV5-6 and TRBJ1-2; D possibly corresponds to TRBD1 (5 bases). The V end lost 5 bases, the J end lost 6 bases, and 14 bases lay between the germline ends. Germline CDR1 reads SGHDT; CDR2 reads YYEEEE. This CDR3 region has 13 residues.

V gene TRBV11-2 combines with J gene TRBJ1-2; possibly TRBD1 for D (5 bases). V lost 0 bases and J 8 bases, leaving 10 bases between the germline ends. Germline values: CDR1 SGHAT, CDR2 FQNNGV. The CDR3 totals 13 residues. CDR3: CASSLDFQGGYTF. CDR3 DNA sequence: TGTGCCAGCAGCTTAGATTTCCAGGGCGGCTACACCTTC.

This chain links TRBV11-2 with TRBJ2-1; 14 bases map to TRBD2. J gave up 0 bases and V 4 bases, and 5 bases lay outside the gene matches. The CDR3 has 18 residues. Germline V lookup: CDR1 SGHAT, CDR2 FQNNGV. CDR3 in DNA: TGTGCCAGCAGCTCGGGACTAGCGGGGGAAAGCTCCTACAATGAGCAGTTCTTC. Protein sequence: CASSSGLAGESSYNEQFF.

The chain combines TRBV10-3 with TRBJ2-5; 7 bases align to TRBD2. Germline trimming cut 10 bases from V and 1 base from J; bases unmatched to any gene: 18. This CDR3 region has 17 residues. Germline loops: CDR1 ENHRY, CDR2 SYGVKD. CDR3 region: CATGSPLAGQTQETQYF. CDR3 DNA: TGTGCCACCGGATCCCCTTTAGCGGGCCAGACCCAAGAGACCCAGTACTTC.

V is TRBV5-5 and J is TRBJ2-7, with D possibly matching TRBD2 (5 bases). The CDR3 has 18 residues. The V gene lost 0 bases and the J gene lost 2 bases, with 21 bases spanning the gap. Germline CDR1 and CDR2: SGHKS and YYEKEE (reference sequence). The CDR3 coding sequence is TGTGCCAGCAGCTTGGCTAGCAGACACCTAAGCCTCACCTACGAGCAGTACTTC. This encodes CASSLASRHLSLTYEQYF.